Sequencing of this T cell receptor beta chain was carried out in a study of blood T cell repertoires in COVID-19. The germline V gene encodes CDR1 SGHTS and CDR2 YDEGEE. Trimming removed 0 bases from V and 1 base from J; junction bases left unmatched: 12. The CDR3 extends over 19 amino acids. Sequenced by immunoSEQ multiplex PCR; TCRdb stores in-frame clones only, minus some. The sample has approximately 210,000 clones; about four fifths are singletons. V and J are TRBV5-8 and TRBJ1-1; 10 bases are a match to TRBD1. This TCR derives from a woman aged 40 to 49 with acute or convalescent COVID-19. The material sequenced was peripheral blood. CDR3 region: CASSLVFSGQGLQNTEAFF. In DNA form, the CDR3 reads TGTGCCAGCAGCTTGGTATTTTCGGGACAGGGGCTACAGAACACTGAAGCTTTCTTT.